The entry that follows covers one T cell receptor beta chain sequence. The antigen is not known. PCR primers comprised 60 Vbeta and 13 Jbeta primers. Here immunoSEQ multiplex PCR was the method, and the copy in TCRdb shows in-frame clones only, minus some. The sample includes roughly 120,000 clones, roughly 9.9% of them seen just once. The germline V gene encodes CDR1 GTSNPN and CDR2 SVGIG (reference sequence). Deletions cut 2 bases from V and 7 bases from J, with 15 bases between. The CDR3 is 14 amino acids. This record belongs to a study of cytomegalovirus exposure and HLA in healthy donors. Findings and limits, study-wide: Confirmation was obtained in vitro that a few CMV-associated chains are specific for CMV antigens.

This TCR came from a young man in good health and CMV-seronegative. The rearrangement links TRBV30 to TRBJ1-3; D unresolved. Sequenced material: PBMCs. CDR3 DNA sequence: TGTGCCTGGAGTAGGACCTCGGGGAAGAACACCATATATTTT. It is translated as CAWSRTSGKNTIYF.